This T cell receptor beta chain was sequenced during a study of blood T cells in healthy people across ages. Study summary: With template switching, about one barcoded beta molecule was captured per two T cells.

Sample-barcoded 5' priming and a J-beta primer mix drove a second PCR of about 7 to 11 cycles. Each CDR3 protein gets one entry after TCRdb re-called the 5' RACE reads with MiXCR. The repertoire has 500,000 to 600,000 distinct CDR3 sequences, 25% to 30% of them found once; the top ten carry less than 20%. CDR3 length: 16 amino acids. Looked up from germline, CDR1 is SGHRS and CDR2 is YFSETQ. V usage is TRBV5-1 and J usage is TRBJ2-1; TRBD1 aligns across 12 bases. The end of the DNA is better explained by TRBJ2-7, so the J call may be wrong. The receptor comes from a woman between 70 and 85 years old in good health. Sequenced sample: blood. The chain's CDR3 is CASSSGGQGASYEQYF. The CDR3 DNA reads as TGCGCCAGCAGCTCGGGGGGACAGGGGGCATCCTACGAGCAGTACTTC.